This T cell receptor beta chain was recorded in a study of T cell responses to AZD1222 COVID-19 vaccine. The study's findings and limits: Donors in the cohort were predominantly white British and more often female, and clonal diversity was possibly underestimated. Seropositivity was recorded at baseline in only 6 or 7 AZD1222 recipients.

This CDR3 is built from 16 residues. The V gene's germline CDR1 is SGHNT and CDR2 YENEEA. Trimming took off 3 bases at V and 2 bases at J, with 11 bases between the two ends. Assay: immunoSEQ multiplex PCR; the TCRdb copy retains only in-frame clones and omits some. The sample lists approximately 130,000 clones, 80% to 90% seen once, with about 9.8% in the top ten. Points on this clone: Its cognate antigen is unknown.

This rearrangement joins TRBV11-3 to TRBJ2-6; D is possibly TRBD1 (6 bases). Specimen: peripheral blood, collected on day 0 of AZD1222 vaccination. The source of this sequence is an adult in good health. The CDR3 sequence is CASSFDRSAGANVLTF. For the CDR3, the DNA is TGTGCCAGCAGCTTTGACAGGTCGGCTGGGGCCAACGTCCTGACTTTC.